This T cell receptor (beta chain) was captured in a study of sequential checkpoint blockade in melanoma. Overall study context: Maintenance nivolumab came after either treatment sequence.

This clone appeared a single time. Treatment defined: randomized to nivolumab then ipilimumab (arm A) or the reverse (arm B). From thawed PBMCs, live CD3+CD8+ cells negative for CD19 and CD56 were sorted. Trimming at V came to 10 bases and at J to 0 bases, leaving 7 bases not matched to a gene. Germline CDR1 is LNHDA and CDR2 is SQIVND (reference sequence). The CDR3 spans 14 residues. Data came from immunoSEQ multiplex PCR; TCRdb stores just in-frame clones and leaves some out. The sample has some 9,400 clones, 60% to 80% seen once. This specimen consisted of CD8+ T cells sorted from blood (inferred from file names), obtained from a patient given nivolumab and ipilimumab in sequence. The chain uses TRBV19 and TRBJ1-2, with TRBD1 matching over 8 bases. The sequence was obtained from a human donor with melanoma. CDR3 DNA sequence: TGTGCCACTCAGACAGGGGAAACTAACTATGGCTACACCTTC. This encodes CATQTGETNYGYTF.